Shown below are 24 T cell receptor beta chains from a single sample sequenced in a study of cytomegalovirus exposure and HLA in healthy donors. The primer mix had 60 Vbeta and 13 Jbeta primers. The table came from immunoSEQ multiplex PCR; TCRdb's copy has only in-frame clones and leaves some out. The repertoire consists of 40,000 to 55,000 clones, with about 60% occurring once and the leading ten covering around 12%. The sequenced sample was PBMCs. The receptor set was obtained from a man between 60 and 70 years old in good health and CMV-seropositive.

The chain uses TRBV10-1 and TRBJ2-4; 7 positions match TRBD2. Germline V lookup: CDR1 WNHNN, CDR2 SYGVQD (reference sequence). The trim removed 3 bases at V and 15 bases at J, leaving 11 bases unmatched. The CDR3 is made up of 13 amino acids. The CDR3 sequence is CASSEGWREKGYF. DNA of the CDR3: TGCGCCAGCAGTGAAGGTTGGCGGGAGAAAGGGTACTTC.

The chain carries TRBV15 and TRBJ1-2; tentative D call: TRBD1 (5 bases). Trimming pared 1 base from V and 4 bases from J, leaving 13 bases between. The germline CDR1 and CDR2 sequences are LNHNV and YYDKDF (reference sequence). The CDR3 extends over 15 amino acids. This CDR3 reads CATSRVKGPTYGYTF. CDR3 nucleotides: TGTGCCACCAGCAGAGTTAAGGGGCCGACCTATGGCTACACCTTC.

The CDR3 region has the DNA TGTGCCAGCAGGGTACCAGGAGGGCTCGGAAACACCATATATTTT. Translation gives CASRVPGGLGNTIYF. V usage is TRBV6-1 and J usage is TRBJ1-3, with D unresolved. The CDR3 is 15 residues long. In germline, CDR1 is MNHNS, CDR2 SASEGT. Trimming removed 6 bases from V and 4 bases from J, with 16 bases in between.

This chain links TRBV25-1 with TRBJ2-7; 13 positions agree with TRBD2. V trimming: 5 bases; J trimming: 3 bases; junction bases outside the gene matches: 1. Germline loops: CDR1 MGHDK, CDR2 SYGVNS. The CDR3 runs 14 residues. CDR3 bases: TGTGCCAGCAGTCGGACTAGCGGGAGCTACGAGCAGTACTTC. Translation: CASSRTSGSYEQYF.

This chain uses TRBV7-9 with TRBJ2-1; possibly TRBD2 for D (6 bases). The V end lost 5 bases, the J end lost 5 bases, and 10 bases lay between the germline ends. This CDR3 comprises 13 residues. Germline values: CDR1 SEHNR, CDR2 FQNEAQ (reference sequence). The CDR3 sequence: CASSPSEHNEQFF. The CDR3 nucleotides read TGTGCCAGCAGCCCTAGCGAACACAATGAGCAGTTCTTC. The whole variable domain, remainder taken from reference TRBV7-9 and TRBJ2-1, is DTGVSQNPRHKITKRGQNVTFRCDPISEHNRLYWYRQTLGQGPEFLTYFQNEAQLEKSRLLSDRFSAERPKGSFSTLEIQRTEQGDSAMYLCASSPSEHNEQFFGPGTRLTVL.

The V gene is TRBV28, the J gene TRBJ2-5, with 8 bases aligning to TRBD2. This CDR3 contains 15 residues. Trimming cost V 7 bases and J 2 bases; bases outside gene matches: 9. Per the germline V gene, CDR1 is MDHEN and CDR2 is SYDVKM. The chain's CDR3 is CASTSGGLTQETQYF. CDR3 nucleotides: TGTGCCAGCACTTCGGGAGGGCTGACTCAAGAGACCCAGTACTTC.

V and J are TRBV5-1 and TRBJ2-3; D not certain. The CDR3 runs 14 residues. V lost 0 bases, J lost 1 base, and 6 bases lay in between. Germline CDR1 SGHRS, CDR2 YFSETQ. The CDR3 spells CASSLVIRTDTQYF. In DNA, the CDR3 is TGCGCCAGCAGCTTGGTTATCCGCACAGATACGCAGTATTTT.

This clone was counted a few times. This rearrangement joins TRBV4-2 to TRBJ2-6; D not resolved. CDR3 length: 15 residues. V was pared by 0 bases and J by 0 bases, with 3 bases between. Germline V gene data show CDR1 as LGHNA and CDR2 as YNFKEQ. CDR3 bases: TGTGCCAGCAGCCAAGATTACTCTGGGGCCAACGTCCTGACTTTC. Protein sequence: CASSQDYSGANVLTF.

J is TRBJ1-1 and V is TRBV2; D may be TRBD1 (6 bases). Trimming took off 7 bases at V and 2 bases at J, with 8 bases between the two ends. The CDR3 is 12 residues long. CDR1 SNHLY and CDR2 FYNNEI come from the germline V gene. CDR3 sequence (DNA): TGTGCCAGCACCAGGGGTAACACTGAAGCTTTCTTT. As protein: CASTRGNTEAFF.

The rearrangement joins TRBV6-4 to TRBJ2-7, with D tentatively TRBD2 (6 bases). The CDR3 length is 11 residues. V lost 6 bases and J 3 bases, leaving 6 bases between the germline ends. In germline, CDR1 is MRHNA, CDR2 SNTAGT. This chain's CDR3 is CASRGLYEQYF. Here the CDR3 DNA reads TGTGCCAGCAGGGGACTCTACGAGCAGTACTTC.

J is TRBJ1-1 and V is TRBV18, with 9 bases identical to TRBD1. J gave up 5 bases and V 6 bases, and 10 bases lay outside the gene matches. This CDR3 is built from 15 residues. The germline V gene has CDR1 KGHSH and CDR2 LQKENI. DNA of the CDR3: TGTGCCAGCTCCCCTAAAGCGACAGGGGGAACTGAAGCTTTCTTT. Translated, it gives CASSPKATGGTEAFF.

This clone is termed medium-sized. The chain combines TRBV27 with TRBJ2-7; 10 bases line up with TRBD1. Trimming cost V 6 bases and J 3 bases; bases outside gene matches: 8. The CDR3 contains 15 residues. Germline assignment: CDR1 MNHEY and CDR2 SMNVEV (reference sequence). The CDR3 region is CASSPSGTGDYEQYF. The CDR3 DNA reads as TGTGCCAGCAGCCCCTCCGGGACAGGGGACTACGAGCAGTACTTC.

A note on this clone: Within the sample, other DNA sequences also encode this same CDR3. The CDR3 loop reads CAWSVGGAGNTIYF. CDR3 bases: TGTGCCTGGAGTGTCGGAGGGGCTGGAAACACCATATATTTT. The rearrangement uses TRBV30 and TRBJ1-3; D is possibly TRBD1 (5 bases). The CDR3 spans 14 residues. The germline CDR1 and CDR2 sequences are GTSNPN and SVGIG (reference sequence). Trimming took off 0 bases at V and 2 bases at J, with 8 bases between the two ends.

The genes are TRBV29-1 and TRBJ1-1, with a weak D call TRBD1 (6 bases). Germline assignment: CDR1 SQVTM and CDR2 ANQGSEA. The CDR3 runs 13 residues. Trimming cost V 6 bases and J 2 bases, with 13 bases left between them. CDR3 sequence (DNA): TGCAGCGTCCGGCTCAGGGGAAACACTGAAGCTTTCTTT. This codes for CSVRLRGNTEAFF.

With respect to this clone: At one of its ends the junction is not consistent with the germline gene, which may arise from a read error. The CDR3 nucleotides are TGTGCCAGCAGTTTAGCCGGGACGGGAGATTACGAGCAGTACTTC. Protein product: CASSLAGTGDYEQYF. This sequence joins TRBV7-6 and TRBJ2-7; a weak D match, TRBD2 (6 bases). CDR1 is SGHVS, CDR2 FNYEAQ, per germline. This CDR3 contains 15 residues.

The chain joins TRBV19 to TRBJ1-5; TRBD1 matches 8 bases. This CDR3 region has 16 residues. V was pared by 4 bases and J by 9 bases, with 14 bases of the junction left unmatched. The germline V gene encodes CDR1 LNHDA and CDR2 SQIVND (reference sequence). CDR3 residues: CASSTPPGQAHGPQHF. In nucleotides, the CDR3 is TGTGCCAGTAGTACACCTCCGGGACAGGCCCATGGGCCCCAGCATTTT.

This clone showed up just once. The chain combines TRBV7-2 with TRBJ2-3; possibly TRBD2 for D (7 bases). V was clipped by 3 bases and J by 5 bases, with 15 bases between them. The CDR3 is 15 residues long. Germline CDR1 SGHTA, CDR2 FQGNSA. The CDR3 sequence is CASSFGGGGRDTQYF. DNA for the CDR3: TGTGCCAGCAGCTTCGGGGGAGGGGGGAGAGATACGCAGTATTTT.

The rearrangement links TRBV7-9 to TRBJ2-3, with D tentatively TRBD2 (5 bases). CDR3 length: 12 amino acids. V shed 5 bases and J shed 6 bases, with 9 bases lying between them. Germline assignment: CDR1 SEHNR and CDR2 FQNEAQ (reference sequence). CDR3 region: CASSPTGDTQYF. In nucleotides, the CDR3 is TGTGCCAGCAGCCCGACGGGGGATACGCAGTATTTT.

The chain uses TRBV5-1 and TRBJ1-1; D possibly corresponds to TRBD1 (5 bases). CDR3 length: 13 amino acids. CDR1 and CDR2 from the germline V gene are SGHRS and YFSETQ. V was cut by 5 bases and J by 5 bases, with 13 bases left in between. CDR3 in DNA: TGCGCCAGCAGTCGAGGGGAGGGTACTGAAGCTTTCTTT. It yields the protein CASSRGEGTEAFF.

This clone was recorded once. This chain's CDR3 is CASSLEGTGWTEAFF. Written as DNA, the CDR3 is TGTGCCAGCAGCTTAGAGGGGACAGGGTGGACTGAAGCTTTCTTT. The genes are TRBV7-2 and TRBJ1-1; 9 bases map to TRBD1. The CDR3 runs to 15 residues. Germline CDR1 SGHTA, CDR2 FQGNSA. J gave up 5 bases and V 1 base, and 5 bases lay outside the gene matches.

The chain has TRBV2 and TRBJ2-1; the match to TRBD2 covers 11 bases. The J segment lost 3 bases and the V segment lost 5 bases, leaving 9 bases of the junction unmatched. Per germline, CDR1 SNHLY and CDR2 FYNNEI. The CDR3 is 17 amino acids. CDR3 DNA sequence: TGTGCCAGCAGTTTACAGACCGGGACTAGCGGCTACAATGAGCAGTTCTTC. This codes for CASSLQTGTSGYNEQFF.

The gene calls are TRBV30 and TRBJ1-3; a weak D match, TRBD1 (6 bases). Trimming took 5 bases from V and 0 from J, leaving 14 bases between them. The germline V gene encodes CDR1 GTSNPN and CDR2 SVGIG (reference sequence). This CDR3 has 15 residues. CDR3 amino acids: CAWWAGDYSGNTIYF. The CDR3 DNA sequence: TGTGCCTGGTGGGCAGGGGATTACTCTGGAAACACCATATATTTT.

The chain is built from TRBV4-3 and TRBJ2-7, with TRBD2 matching over 10 bases. Trimming removed 0 bases from V and 5 bases from J; junction bases left unmatched: 10. The CDR3 totals 17 residues. CDR1 is LGHNA, CDR2 YSLEER, per germline. The CDR3 is CASSQDTPEREGHEQYF. Here the CDR3 DNA reads TGCGCCAGCAGCCAAGATACCCCGGAGCGGGAGGGTCACGAGCAGTACTTC.

The sample holds a few counts of this clone. The chain combines TRBV5-4 with TRBJ2-3; D might be TRBD2 (5 bases). Trimming took 4 bases from V and 0 from J, leaving 18 bases between them. The CDR3 loop spans 17 amino acids. Germline CDR1 reads SGHNT; CDR2 reads YYREEE (reference sequence). The CDR3 reads CASSVGLPRTSTDTQYF. The CDR3 region has the DNA TGTGCCAGCAGCGTCGGCTTACCCCGGACTAGCACAGATACGCAGTATTTT.